This TCR beta chain stems from a study of blood T cell repertoires in COVID-19. In the study overall: Nucleic acid was either cDNA or gDNA, and it came from T cells, B-cell-depleted T cells, or PBMCs.

This clone appeared once. Assay used: immunoSEQ multiplex PCR; TCRdb lists only in-frame clones, some missing. In the table there are about 140,000 clones, roughly four fifths of which are singletons. The length of the CDR3 is 13 residues. The germline gives CDR1 MNHNY, CDR2 SVGAGI (reference sequence). V lost 4 bases and J 4 bases, leaving 7 bases between the germline ends. The TCR sequence derives from a woman of 80 years or more with acute or convalescent COVID-19. The sequenced sample consisted of peripheral blood. The rearrangement joins TRBV6-6 to TRBJ2-2; a weak D match, TRBD1 (5 bases). Here the CDR3 DNA reads TGTGCCAGCAGTTTGACAGTCACCGGGGAGCTGTTTTTT. It translates to CASSLTVTGELFF.